This T cell receptor beta chain was captured in a study of Graves' ophthalmopathy and Graves' hyperthyroidism. Ophthalmopathy cases showed moderate-to-severe activity, scoring CAS ≥3 and NOSPECS ≥4, with duration under 3 months. A diagnosis was made from clinical symptoms together with serum thyroxine, TRAb, thyroid ultrasound and orbital computed tomography. There are many counts of this clonotype. Its antigen is as yet unknown. CDR3 size: 16 residues. Germline-derived CDR1 and CDR2 are MNHEY and SVGAGI. V was clipped by 0 bases and J by 4 bases; unmatched bases: 6. Findings of the study overall: The model reached roughly 70% sensitivity and approximately 72% specificity for predicting ophthalmopathy progression. Detected in blood as well were most expanded thyroid clonotypes with frequency above 0.001.

The study amplified TCR beta CDR3 regions using RNA transcripts. The first-round RT-PCR employed HTBI primers together with the Qiagen OneStep RT-PCR kit. A multiplex PCR was then performed as the second round. Using its own MiXCR run on the multiplex PCR reads, TCRdb lists one record per CDR3 protein. The top ten hold roughly 44% of the sample, which has about 220,000 distinct CDR3 sequences, 20% to 25% seen once. The specimen sequenced was peripheral blood. The rearrangement links TRBV6-5 to TRBJ1-2, with TRBD1 identical over 9 bases. The clonotype originates from a woman aged 45-65 years with Graves' ophthalmopathy. CDR3 amino acids: CASSYSGQGTLYGYTF. Here the CDR3 DNA reads TGTGCCAGCAGTTACTCGGGACAGGGTACTCTCTATGGCTACACCTTC.